The 28 T cell receptor beta chains listed next were all sequenced from one sample in a study of early T cells in non-severe SARS-CoV-2 infection. TCRdb passed the 5' RACE reads through MiXCR, listing each CDR3 protein once. The sample records fewer than 90,000 distinct CDR3 sequences, about 14% being singletons. Sequencing input: whole blood. These receptors were obtained from an adult who was a healthcare worker with PCR-confirmed SARS-CoV-2 infection or an uninfected control (not recorded which).

The chain couples TRBV9 to TRBJ2-1, with TRBD2 matching 10 bases. CDR3 length equals 17 residues. V was pared by 4 bases and J by 2 bases, with 9 bases of the junction left unmatched. Germline loops: CDR1 SGDLS, CDR2 YYNGEE. The CDR3 loop is CASSPRGSGGPYNEQFF. The CDR3 coding sequence is TGTGCCAGCAGCCCCCGGGGTAGCGGGGGGCCCTACAATGAGCAGTTCTTC. The entire variable domain, with the rest obtained from reference TRBV9 and TRBJ2-1, is as follows: DSGVTQTPKHLITATGQRVTLRCSPRSGDLSVYWYQQSLDQGLQFLIQYYNGEERAKGNILERFSAQQFPDLHSELNLSSLELGDSALYFCASSPRGSGGPYNEQFFGPGTRLTVL.

This clonotype has a count of ten or more. This chain's CDR3 is CASSPLTGVNTEAFF. CDR3 DNA: TGTGCCAGCAGTCCATTGACAGGGGTGAACACTGAAGCTTTCTTT. The V gene is TRBV12-3 or TRBV12-4, the J gene TRBJ1-1; the match to TRBD1 covers 8 bases. V was pared by 5 bases and J by 0 bases, with 5 bases of the junction left unmatched. The CDR3 is 15 amino acids.

The table lists this clonotype with a count of one. Since a much larger clone is just one base distant, this may be a read error. This sequence joins TRBV3-1 and TRBJ1-1; unclear D gene. The germline gives CDR1 LGHDT, CDR2 YNNKEL (reference sequence). The CDR3 spans 13 residues. DNA of the CDR3: TGTGCCAGCAGCCATAATGAGGGCACTGAAGTTTTCTTT. Translating gives CASSHNEGTEVFF. The whole variable domain, remainder taken from reference TRBV3-1 and TRBJ1-1, is DTAVSQTPKYLVTQMGNDKSIKCEQNLGHDTMYWYKQDSKKFLKIMFSYNNKELIINETVPNRFSPKSPDKAHLNLHINSLELGDSAVYFCASSHNEGTEVFFGQGTRLTVV.

This clonotype showed up just a few times. The rearrangement joins TRBV7-6 to TRBJ2-1, with 8 bases that match TRBD2. Looked up from germline, CDR1 is SGHVS and CDR2 is FNYEAQ. The length of the CDR3 is 15 residues. Trimming cost V 0 bases and J 7 bases; bases outside gene matches: 5. CDR3 sequence: CASSLAPGLENEQFF. The CDR3, as DNA: TGTGCCAGCAGCTTAGCCCCGGGACTAGAGAATGAGCAGTTCTTC. Drawing the rest from reference TRBV7-6 and TRBJ2-1, the complete variable domain is GAGVSQSPRYKVTKRGQDVALRCDPISGHVSLYWYRQALGQGPEFLTYFNYEAQQDKSGLPNDRFSAERPEGSISTLTIQRTEQRDSAMYRCASSLAPGLENEQFFGPGTRLTVL.

The J gene is TRBJ2-7, the V gene TRBV12-3 or TRBV12-4; D possibly corresponds to TRBD2 (6 bases). This CDR3 comprises 12 residues. With 8 bases removed from V and 5 bases from J, the gap between germline ends came to 13 bases. In DNA form, the CDR3 reads TGTGCCAGCCGCGGGACTCCCAACGAGCAGTACTTC. This encodes CASRGTPNEQYF.

The V gene is TRBV4-2, the J gene TRBJ1-6; D is ambiguous. CDR3 length: 15 amino acids. V was pared by 0 bases and J by 5 bases, with 8 bases between. CDR1 is LGHNA and CDR2 is YNFKEQ in the germline V gene. CDR3 protein: CASSQEGPDNSPLHF. CDR3 nucleotide sequence: TGTGCCAGCAGCCAAGAGGGTCCCGATAATTCACCCCTCCACTTT.

This clonotype has more than one count but fewer than ten. The CDR3 is CASSTSGGPAETQYF. CDR3 nucleotide sequence: TGTGCCAGTAGTACGAGCGGGGGCCCGGCGGAGACCCAGTACTTC. The V and J genes are TRBV19 and TRBJ2-5, with 8 bases aligning to TRBD2. CDR1 is LNHDA, CDR2 SQIVND, per germline (reference sequence). The J segment lost 5 bases and the V segment lost 4 bases, leaving 9 bases of the junction unmatched. This CDR3 comprises 15 residues.

This clonotype was detected only a few times. The rearrangement uses TRBV12-3 or TRBV12-4 and TRBJ2-5; 7 bases agree with TRBD2. The CDR3 extends over 15 amino acids. Trimming took 3 bases from V and 1 from J; bases not matched to a gene: 5. CDR3 bases: TGTGCCAGCAGTTTCGGAGCGGGGCCCCAAGAGACCCAGTACTTC. Residues: CASSFGAGPQETQYF.

The chain is built from TRBV6-2 or TRBV6-3 and TRBJ1-5; the D gene is possibly TRBD1 (6 bases). The CDR3 sequence is 14 residues long. CDR1 and CDR2 (germline): MNHEY, SVGEGT. V dropped 5 bases and J dropped 2 bases, with 10 bases sitting between them. The CDR3 loop reads CASSRQVRNQPQHF. DNA for the CDR3: TGTGCCAGCAGTAGACAGGTTCGCAATCAGCCCCAGCATTTT.

This chain's CDR3 is CASSQDNRGRLAFF. CDR3 DNA: TGTGCCAGCAGCCAAGATAATAGGGGGCGCTTAGCTTTCTTT. The V call is TRBV3-1, the J call TRBJ1-1; 7 bases map to TRBD1. The V gene's germline CDR1 is LGHDT and CDR2 YNNKEL (reference sequence). This CDR3 spans 14 amino acids. V shed 0 bases and J 10 bases; nucleotides not matched to a gene: 8.

This clonotype has just a few counts. The V call is TRBV28, the J call TRBJ1-3; D is uncertain. Trimming removed 3 bases from V and 0 bases from J, with 6 bases in between. The CDR3 loop spans 14 amino acids. Germline V gene sequence: CDR1 MDHEN, CDR2 SYDVKM. The CDR3 sequence: CASSFSRSGNTIYF. The CDR3 DNA is TGTGCCAGCAGTTTCAGTCGCTCTGGAAACACCATATATTTT.

This clonotype occurred a few times. The genes are TRBV28 and TRBJ1-5; D gene ambiguous. The V end was cut by 3 bases, the J end by 0 bases, with 18 bases between. Germline CDR1 MDHEN, CDR2 SYDVKM. This CDR3 is 18 amino acids long. CDR3 sequence (DNA): TGTGCCAGCAGTTTTATTTTATGGAGCCCTGCTAGCAATCAGCCCCAGCATTTT. It codes for CASSFILWSPASNQPQHF.

The chain is built from TRBV7-2 and TRBJ2-7, with D possibly matching TRBD2 (5 bases). From germline, CDR1 is SGHTA and CDR2 FQGNSA. The CDR3 length is 16 residues. Trimming removed 5 bases from V and 1 base from J, with 18 bases in between. CDR3 sequence: CASSPGLEVFSYEQYF. Here the CDR3 DNA reads TGTGCCAGCAGCCCGGGCCTGGAGGTGTTTTCCTACGAGCAGTACTTC.

This clonotype was seen a few times. The chain employs TRBV7-9 and TRBJ2-5; D ambiguous. This CDR3 is built from 15 residues. Trimming left V 10 bases short and J 3 bases short, with 21 bases between. The germline V gene has CDR1 SEHNR and CDR2 FQNEAQ (reference sequence). CDR3 nucleotides: TGTGCCAACACCGACTGGGCAGCTCACGAAGAGACCCAGTACTTC. It encodes CANTDWAAHEETQYF.

In its sample, this clonotype was seen a few times. CDR3 coding DNA: TGTGCCAGTAGTAAACAGCAATTTAATGAAAAACTGTTTTTT. Residues: CASSKQQFNEKLFF. The chain joins TRBV19 to TRBJ1-4; D is ambiguous. The V gene lost 4 bases and the J gene lost 4 bases, with 10 bases spanning the gap. The CDR3 contains 14 residues. The germline CDR1 and CDR2 sequences are LNHDA and SQIVND (reference sequence).

This clonotype turned up a few times. The CDR3 coding sequence is TGTGCCAGCTCACAGGGAGGGTCTCGCAATGAGCAGTTCTTC. Translated, it gives CASSQGGSRNEQFF. This chain links TRBV18 with TRBJ2-1; 7 positions match TRBD2. This CDR3 is 14 amino acids long. V shed 4 bases and J 6 bases; nucleotides not matched to a gene: 6. Germline V CDR1 and CDR2: KGHSH, LQKENI.

This clonotype was observed at least ten times. The V and J genes are TRBV27 and TRBJ2-1; no clear D. There are 12 residues in the CDR3. Trimming took 3 bases from V and 6 from J, leaving 6 bases between them. Germline-derived CDR1 and CDR2 are MNHEY and SMNVEV (reference sequence). The DNA for the CDR3 is TGTGCCAGCAGTTTTCCTGGCAATGAGCAGTTCTTC. Translation: CASSFPGNEQFF.

A few counts support this clonotype. The rearrangement uses TRBV29-1 and TRBJ1-3, with D unclear. Trimming took 7 bases from V and 0 from J, leaving 4 bases between them. CDR3 length: 11 amino acids. Germline V gene lookup returns CDR1 SQVTM and CDR2 ANQGSEA. CDR3 nucleotides: TGCAGCGGACACTCTGGAAACACCATATATTTT. Translation: CSGHSGNTIYF. Variable domain in full (rest from reference TRBV29-1 and TRBJ1-3): SAVISQKPSRDICQRGTSLTIQCQVDSQVTMMFWYRQQPGQSLTLIATANQGSEATYESGFVIDKFPISRPNLTFSTLTVSNMSPEDSSIYLCSGHSGNTIYFGEGSWLTVV.

This clonotype was recorded a few times. The chain joins TRBV7-6 to TRBJ2-2; no clear D. In germline, CDR1 is SGHVS, CDR2 FNYEAQ. The length of the CDR3 is 14 residues. V lost 5 bases to trimming and J lost 1 base, with 8 bases between them. The CDR3 here is CASSGPLNTGELFF. In nucleotides, the CDR3 is TGTGCCAGCAGCGGACCGTTGAACACCGGGGAGCTGTTTTTT. The variable domain in full, completed from reference TRBV7-6 and TRBJ2-2, reads GAGVSQSPRYKVTKRGQDVALRCDPISGHVSLYWYRQALGQGPEFLTYFNYEAQQDKSGLPNDRFSAERPEGSISTLTIQRTEQRDSAMYRCASSGPLNTGELFFGEGSRLTVL.

This chain joins TRBV19 and TRBJ2-1, with 8 positions matching TRBD2. Germline V gene lookup returns CDR1 LNHDA and CDR2 SQIVND (reference sequence). Trimming cost V 4 bases and J 5 bases; bases outside gene matches: 13. CDR3 length: 17 residues. DNA of the CDR3: TGTGCCAGTAGTAGAATTGGGAGCGGGGGTACTAACAATGAGCAGTTCTTC. Residues: CASSRIGSGGTNNEQFF.

This clonotype was seen more than once but under ten times. The chain has TRBV5-1 and TRBJ1-6; no clear D gene. The germline gives CDR1 SGHRS, CDR2 YFSETQ. The CDR3 totals 14 residues. The V end lost 4 bases, the J end lost 8 bases, and 13 bases lay between the germline ends. The CDR3 DNA is TGCGCCAGCAGCAACTCAGGATTCGATTCACCCCTCCACTTT. Protein sequence: CASSNSGFDSPLHF.

This clonotype was seen many times. The chain combines TRBV10-3 with TRBJ1-4, with D unresolved. This CDR3 is built from 13 residues. V lost 10 bases and J 0 bases, leaving 9 bases between the germline ends. Germline V CDR1 and CDR2: ENHRY, SYGVKD. The CDR3 is CATEAATNEKLFF. CDR3 coding DNA: TGTGCCACCGAGGCTGCAACTAATGAAAAACTGTTTTTT.

This clonotype occurred a few times. The chain is built from TRBV20-1 and TRBJ1-4; 10 nucleotides match TRBD1. This CDR3 comprises 14 residues. The germline V gene encodes CDR1 DFQATT and CDR2 SNEGSKA (reference sequence). The junction had 3 bases not matched to a gene; V was cut back by 3 bases and J by 5 bases. The CDR3 nucleotides are TGCAGTGCTAGGGAGGGACAGGGGAATGAAAAACTGTTTTTT. It translates to CSAREGQGNEKLFF.

CDR3 coding DNA: TGTGCCATCATGGCGGGGGACTTAGATACGCAGTATTTT. It translates to CAIMAGDLDTQYF. The chain links TRBV10-3 to TRBJ2-3; 7 nucleotides match TRBD2. The CDR3 has 13 amino acids. V lost 7 bases to trimming and J lost 5 bases; unmatched junction nucleotides: 6. CDR1 and CDR2 from the germline V gene are ENHRY and SYGVKD.

This chain links TRBV6-2 or TRBV6-3 with TRBJ2-5; D not resolved. CDR1 is MNHEY and CDR2 is SVGEGT in the germline V gene. V lost 1 base, J lost 4 bases, and 4 bases lay in between. The CDR3 runs 12 residues. The CDR3 here is CASSYWRETQYF. For the CDR3, the DNA is TGTGCCAGCAGTTACTGGAGAGAGACCCAGTACTTC.

The chain employs TRBV29-1 and TRBJ2-5; TRBD1 matches 8 bases. The CDR3 is 12 amino acids. Per germline, CDR1 SQVTM and CDR2 ANQGSEA. The V segment lost 6 bases and the J segment 2 bases; nucleotides outside the gene matches: 2. CDR3 sequence (DNA): TGCAGCGTCGGACAGGGACAAGAGACCCAGTACTTC. Translated, it gives CSVGQGQETQYF.

This clonotype showed up just a few times. V and J are TRBV12-5 and TRBJ2-3; 9 positions match TRBD2. This CDR3 is built from 14 residues. V was clipped by 6 bases and J by 4 bases; unmatched bases: 5. Germline V lookup: CDR1 LGHNT, CDR2 FRNRAP. CDR3 DNA sequence: TGTGCTAGTGGCCATAGCGGGGGCGCAGATACGCAGTATTTT. This codes for CASGHSGGADTQYF.

About this clonotype itself: An end of the junction differs from the germline gene, which may be a read error. This chain connects TRBV6-1 to TRBJ1-1; the D gene is possibly TRBD1 (6 bases). The CDR3 contains 12 residues. Looked up from germline, CDR1 is MNHNS and CDR2 is SASEGT. Written as DNA, the CDR3 is TGTGCCAGCAGTCTGGGGACTAGGGGGGCTTACTTT. Its protein product is CASSLGTRGAYF.